Below are 31 T cell receptor beta chains sequenced from a single sample in a study of control samples from healthy donors and cancer patients (dated by TCRdb to 2020 to 2021). Receptor amplification or capture employed the immunoSEQ multiplex PCR assay. What TCRdb holds here is the immuneACCESS table cut down to in-frame rearrangements. Part of the clones is not present; checked against another copy, under half of the missing clones reflect an unresolved V gene, and the others are unexplained. Present in this sample are tens of thousands of clones, 80% to 90% of which were seen just once. The top ten clones comprise 2.8% of the sample. Sample: PBMCs. The receptors shown here come from a woman aged 50 to 60 with lung cancer.

This clone has just a few counts. The genes are TRBV19 and TRBJ2-5; D assignment may be TRBD1 or TRBD2 (5 bases each). V shed 3 bases and J shed 5 bases, with 10 bases lying between them. Germline V gene data show CDR1 as LNHDA and CDR2 as SQIVND (reference sequence). The CDR3 loop spans 13 amino acids. CDR3 DNA: TGTGCCAGTAGTATTCGGTGGGGGGAGACCCAGTACTTC. It is translated as CASSIRWGETQYF. Looking up the rest from reference TRBV19 and TRBJ2-5 gives the full variable domain: DGGITQSPKYLFRKEGQNVTLSCEQNLNHDAMYWYRQDPGQGLRLIYYSQIVNDFQKGDIAEGYSVSREKKESFPLTVTSAQKNPTAFYLCASSIRWGETQYFGPGTRLLVL.

The chain employs TRBV5-4 and TRBJ1-6; D possibly corresponds to TRBD1 (5 bases). V was cut by 4 bases and J by 8 bases, with 10 bases left in between. The germline gives CDR1 SGHNT, CDR2 YYREEE (reference sequence). The CDR3 sequence is 13 residues long. CDR3 residues: CASSPSTDSPLHF. CDR3 bases: TGTGCCAGCAGCCCTTCGACAGATTCACCCCTCCACTTT.

J is TRBJ2-7 and V is TRBV6-2 or TRBV6-3; D not certain. Germline V CDR1 and CDR2: MNHEY, SVGEGT. The CDR3 length is 12 residues. V lost 4 bases and J 0 bases, leaving 4 bases between the germline ends. DNA for the CDR3: TGTGCCAGCAGTTCCCTCTCCTACGAGCAGTACTTC. It encodes CASSSLSYEQYF.

This chain uses TRBV28 with TRBJ1-1; D remains unclear. The CDR3 length is 15 residues. Germline V CDR1 and CDR2: MDHEN, SYDVKM. V was pared by 2 bases and J by 0 bases, with 10 bases between. DNA for the CDR3: TGTGCCAGCAGTTTAAGGGTCCCCATGAACACTGAAGCTTTCTTT. It encodes CASSLRVPMNTEAFF.

The chain combines TRBV30 with TRBJ2-1; the match to TRBD1 covers 7 bases. CDR3 length: 16 residues. The germline V gene has CDR1 GTSNPN and CDR2 SVGIG (reference sequence). V shed 0 bases and J 9 bases; nucleotides not matched to a gene: 14. The CDR3 region has the DNA TGTGCCTGGAGTGTGAGACAGGGACGTTTCCTGGGTGAGCAGTTCTTC. As protein: CAWSVRQGRFLGEQFF.

The chain links TRBV20-1 to TRBJ2-1; 7 nucleotides agree with TRBD2. The CDR3 sequence is 16 residues long. CDR1 is DFQATT and CDR2 is SNEGSKA in the germline V gene (reference sequence). The V gene end was trimmed by 3 bases and the J gene end by 4 bases; junction bases not matched to a gene: 12. Written as DNA, the CDR3 is TGCAGTGCTAGTTCAGATAGCGGGCCTCTTTACAATGAGCAGTTCTTC. It is translated as CSASSDSGPLYNEQFF.

The table lists this clone with a few counts. This chain connects TRBV5-8 to TRBJ1-1; 7 bases fit TRBD1. This CDR3 spans 16 amino acids. V shed 0 bases and J 11 bases; nucleotides not matched to a gene: 16. Germline-derived CDR1 and CDR2 are SGHTS and YDEGEE. The CDR3 DNA follows: TGTGCCAGCAGCTTGGCCCCGGGACAGCAAAGGGTGAAGGCTTTCTTT. Protein sequence: CASSLAPGQQRVKAFF.

The V gene is TRBV7-2, the J gene TRBJ2-5, with a tentative D call TRBD2 (5 bases). This CDR3 spans 15 amino acids. Germline assignment: CDR1 SGHTA and CDR2 FQGNSA. V lost 5 bases, J lost 1 base, and 14 bases lay in between. CDR3 DNA: TGTGCCAGCAGCCTGCAAAGGACTGTCCAAGAGACCCAGTACTTC. Protein: CASSLQRTVQETQYF. The variable domain in full, completed from reference TRBV7-2 and TRBJ2-5, reads GAGVSQSPSNKVTEKGKDVELRCDPISGHTALYWYRQSLGQGLEFLIYFQGNSAPDKSGLPSDRFSAERTGGSVSTLTIQRTQQEDSAVYLCASSLQRTVQETQYFGPGTRLLVL.

The chain carries TRBV6-5 and TRBJ1-2, with a tentative D call TRBD1 (5 bases). Germline V CDR1 and CDR2: MNHEY, SVGAGI. V dropped 6 bases and J dropped 10 bases, with 21 bases sitting between them. The CDR3 extends over 14 amino acids. The CDR3 region is CASRFVGESYYYTF. The CDR3 DNA follows: TGTGCCAGCAGGTTTGTAGGGGAAAGTTACTACTACACCTTC.

The genes are TRBV11-3 and TRBJ2-3, with unresolved D. Germline V gene data show CDR1 as SGHNT and CDR2 as YENEEA. The CDR3 extends over 14 amino acids. V was shortened by 4 bases and J by 5 bases, with 13 bases between the two germline ends. This CDR3 is CASSSGPGQDTQYF. The CDR3 nucleotides read TGTGCCAGCAGCTCAGGTCCGGGTCAAGATACGCAGTATTTT. Full variable domain (remainder filled in from reference TRBV11-3 and TRBJ2-3): EAGVVQSPRYKIIEKKQPVAFWCNPISGHNTLYWYLQNLGQGPELLIRYENEEAVDDSQLPKDRFSAERLKGVDSTLKIQPAELGDSAVYLCASSSGPGQDTQYFGPGTRLTVL.

The chain couples TRBV29-1 to TRBJ1-1, with a weak D call TRBD1 (5 bases). Germline CDR1 SQVTM, CDR2 ANQGSEA. With 7 bases removed from V and 1 base from J, the gap between germline ends came to 16 bases. The CDR3 totals 14 residues. This CDR3 reads CSALAGRENTEAFF. The CDR3 DNA sequence: TGCAGCGCCCTAGCGGGCAGGGAGAACACTGAAGCTTTCTTT.

The CDR3 loop is CASSLGGPAGGPGTQYF. The CDR3 bases are TGTGCCAGCAGCTTAGGTGGTCCAGCGGGGGGGCCGGGTACGCAGTATTTT. The chain recombines TRBV7-6 with TRBJ2-3; TRBD2 aligns across 10 bases. With 1 base clipped from V and 8 bases from J, the junction kept 12 bases outside the gene matches. CDR1 SGHVS and CDR2 FNYEAQ come from the germline V gene. There are 17 residues in the CDR3. The complete variable domain, with remaining parts taken from reference TRBV7-6 and TRBJ2-3, reads GAGVSQSPRYKVTKRGQDVALRCDPISGHVSLYWYRQALGQGPEFLTYFNYEAQQDKSGLPNDRFSAERPEGSISTLTIQRTEQRDSAMYRCASSLGGPAGGPGTQYFGPGTRLTVL.

The V gene is TRBV28, the J gene TRBJ1-2; a possible D gene is TRBD1 (6 bases). This CDR3 contains 13 residues. CDR1 and CDR2 (germline): MDHEN, SYDVKM. The V end lost 5 bases, the J end lost 4 bases, and 11 bases lay between the germline ends. The CDR3 is CASSIGQFYGYTF. CDR3 DNA: TGTGCCAGCAGTATTGGACAGTTCTATGGCTACACCTTC.

The chain uses TRBV6-6 and TRBJ1-3; 10 nucleotides agree with TRBD1. Germline V lookup: CDR1 MNHNY, CDR2 SVGAGI (reference sequence). J gave up 4 bases and V 4 bases, and 4 bases lay outside the gene matches. The CDR3 has 15 amino acids. The CDR3 is CASSLPGQGGNTIYF. In DNA form, the CDR3 reads TGTGCCAGCAGTTTACCGGGACAGGGGGGAAACACCATATATTTT.

This clone is a singleton in its sample. The rearrangement links TRBV28 to TRBJ2-4, with 7 bases that match TRBD1. Germline assignment: CDR1 MDHEN and CDR2 SYDVKM. CDR3 length: 14 residues. Trimming at V came to 5 bases and at J to 6 bases, leaving 7 bases not matched to a gene. The CDR3 spells CASSPPDRRNIQYF. CDR3 in DNA: TGTGCCAGCAGTCCCCCGGACAGGAGAAACATTCAGTACTTC. Together with reference TRBV28 and TRBJ2-4, the CDR3 gives the full variable domain: DVKVTQSSRYLVKRTGEKVFLECVQDMDHENMFWYRQDPGLGLRLIYFSYDVKMKEKGDIPEGYSVSREKKERFSLILESASTNQTSMYLCASSPPDRRNIQYFGAGTRLSVL.

The chain recombines TRBV6-1 with TRBJ1-3; D not certain. With 6 bases removed from V and 0 bases from J, the gap between germline ends came to 12 bases. The CDR3 sequence is 15 residues long. The germline gives CDR1 MNHNS, CDR2 SASEGT. This CDR3 is CASRRTLDSGNTIYF. CDR3 nucleotide sequence: TGTGCCAGCAGGCGGACGTTGGACTCTGGAAACACCATATATTTT.

This clone was seen a single time. V and J are TRBV28 and TRBJ1-2, with TRBD1 matching over 7 bases. The CDR3 extends over 14 amino acids. Germline V lookup: CDR1 MDHEN, CDR2 SYDVKM. Trimming at V came to 5 bases and at J to 4 bases, leaving 7 bases not matched to a gene. CDR3 nucleotide sequence: TGTGCCAGCAGTCTCCCAGGGGGGGTCTATGGCTACACCTTC. Its translation is CASSLPGGVYGYTF.

This sequence joins TRBV5-4 and TRBJ1-1, with TRBD1 matching 7 bases. J was trimmed by 1 base and V by 0 bases; bases with no gene match: 3. The CDR3 loop spans 15 amino acids. Looked up from germline, CDR1 is SGHNT and CDR2 is YYREEE (reference sequence). CDR3 in amino acids: CASSLGGQQNTEAFF. As DNA, the CDR3 is TGTGCCAGCAGCTTGGGGGGACAGCAGAACACTGAAGCTTTCTTT.

The chain recombines TRBV7-2 with TRBJ2-5, with a tentative D call TRBD1 (5 bases). The germline V gene has CDR1 SGHTA and CDR2 FQGNSA. The CDR3 totals 13 residues. V was clipped by 4 bases and J by 5 bases, with 11 bases between them. CDR3 loop: CASSSGHAETQYF. The CDR3 nucleotides are TGTGCCAGCAGCTCCGGACACGCTGAGACCCAGTACTTC.

This chain's CDR3 is CASSLENSYEQYF. The CDR3 nucleotides are TGTGCCAGCAGCTTAGAAAACAGCTACGAGCAGTACTTC. This sequence joins TRBV11-3 and TRBJ2-7; D gene uncertain. Between the trimmed V and J ends, which lost 0 bases and 3 bases, there was a span of 6 bases. Germline CDR1 reads SGHNT; CDR2 reads YENEEA. The CDR3 runs to 13 residues.

Comment on this clone: This specimen includes other DNA sequences encoding the same CDR3. The genes are TRBV27 and TRBJ2-3; D is ambiguous. The CDR3 extends over 14 amino acids. V was shortened by 0 bases and J by 2 bases, with 6 bases between the two germline ends. CDR1 MNHEY and CDR2 SMNVEV come from the germline V gene (reference sequence). CDR3 nucleotide sequence: TGTGCCAGCAGTTTATCACCCCTCACAGATACGCAGTATTTT. Its protein product is CASSLSPLTDTQYF.

The chain has TRBV14 and TRBJ2-5, with 8 bases fitting TRBD1. The V gene's germline CDR1 is SGHDN and CDR2 FVKESK. The CDR3 spans 15 residues. V lost 3 bases, J lost 3 bases, and 6 bases stayed unmatched. DNA for the CDR3: TGTGCCAGCAGCCAGAGGGACAGGCTGGAAGAGACCCAGTACTTC. Translated, it gives CASSQRDRLEETQYF.

The CDR3 nucleotides are TGTGCCAGCAGCTTAGCGGGGGGACGGGGCCAGGAAAAACTGTTTTTT. Translated: CASSLAGGRGQEKLFF. This rearrangement joins TRBV7-9 to TRBJ1-4; a weak D match, TRBD1 (5 bases). This CDR3 has 16 residues. The V end was cut by 0 bases, the J end by 8 bases, with 16 bases between. The germline V gene has CDR1 SEHNR and CDR2 FQNEAQ (reference sequence).

This sequence joins TRBV6-1 and TRBJ1-1; possibly TRBD1 for D (6 bases). This CDR3 is built from 15 residues. Trimming took 1 base from V and 1 from J, leaving 10 bases between them. From germline, CDR1 is MNHNS and CDR2 SASEGT. The CDR3 sequence is CASSEEGVGNTEAFF. CDR3 DNA: TGTGCCAGCAGTGAAGAGGGGGTCGGGAACACTGAAGCTTTCTTT.

The chain carries TRBV7-3 and TRBJ1-2, with TRBD1 matching 12 bases. The V segment lost 2 bases and the J segment 4 bases; nucleotides outside the gene matches: 2. This CDR3 has 15 residues. Germline V gene sequence: CDR1 SGHTA, CDR2 FQGTGA. CDR3 residues: CASSLGTGGAYGYTF. The DNA for the CDR3 is TGTGCCAGCAGCTTAGGGACAGGGGGCGCCTATGGCTACACCTTC. The full variable domain, rest sourced from reference TRBV7-3 and TRBJ1-2, is GAGVSQTPSNKVTEKGKYVELRCDPISGHTALYWYRQSLGQGPEFLIYFQGTGAADDSGLPNDRFFAVRPEGSVSTLKIQRTERGDSAVYLCASSLGTGGAYGYTFGSGTRLTVV.

This chain's CDR3 is CAISLQGANTEAFF. Here the CDR3 DNA reads TGTGCCATCAGTCTACAGGGGGCTAACACTGAAGCTTTCTTT. V gene TRBV10-3 combines with J gene TRBJ1-1, with TRBD1 identical over 9 bases. Germline CDR1 is ENHRY and CDR2 is SYGVKD. The ends lost 5 bases at V and 2 bases at J; junction bases unmatched: 3. The CDR3 is made up of 14 amino acids.

The chain has TRBV9 and TRBJ1-2, with D hard to call. This CDR3 spans 13 amino acids. Germline V CDR1 and CDR2: SGDLS, YYNGEE. V was clipped by 0 bases and J by 3 bases, with 6 bases between them. CDR3 in amino acids: CASSVGRDYGYTF. DNA of the CDR3: TGTGCCAGCAGCGTAGGTAGGGACTATGGCTACACCTTC.

The chain links TRBV7-9 to TRBJ1-1; D unclear. V was pared by 6 bases and J by 7 bases, with 15 bases between. CDR3 length equals 13 residues. CDR1 SEHNR and CDR2 FQNEAQ come from the germline V gene (reference sequence). CDR3 protein: CASSPTWTNEAFF. The CDR3 DNA follows: TGTGCCAGCAGTCCAACATGGACTAATGAAGCTTTCTTT. Full variable domain (missing parts from reference TRBV7-9 and TRBJ1-1): DTGVSQNPRHKITKRGQNVTFRCDPISEHNRLYWYRQTLGQGPEFLTYFQNEAQLEKSRLLSDRFSAERPKGSFSTLEIQRTEQGDSAMYLCASSPTWTNEAFFGQGTRLTVV.

Only a few counts were recorded for this clone. V gene TRBV6-5 combines with J gene TRBJ2-7; 9 nucleotides align to TRBD1. Germline V lookup: CDR1 MNHEY, CDR2 SVGAGI. The CDR3 spans 13 residues. V dropped 6 bases and J dropped 9; count of bases not matched to a gene: 9. CDR3 sequence: CASSEPGQGLQYF. The CDR3 bases are TGTGCCAGCAGCGAGCCGGGACAGGGCCTGCAGTACTTC.

The V call is TRBV6-1, the J call TRBJ1-5; D gene unclear. The V and J ends lost 0 bases and 4 bases respectively, with 16 bases between them. The V gene's germline CDR1 is MNHNS and CDR2 SASEGT. This CDR3 contains 17 residues. CDR3 nucleotides: TGTGCCAGCAGTGAAGCGTATGGTGGAACTGGGAATCAGCCCCAGCATTTT. Translated: CASSEAYGGTGNQPQHF.

The chain joins TRBV11-2 to TRBJ1-1; 9 bases align to TRBD1. With 5 bases clipped from V and 4 bases from J, the junction kept 8 bases outside the gene matches. The CDR3 runs to 15 residues. CDR1 is SGHAT, CDR2 FQNNGV, per germline. The CDR3, as DNA: TGTGCCAGCAGCCGAGACAGGGGGGTGGGCACTGAAGCTTTCTTT. The encoded protein is CASSRDRGVGTEAFF.